This TCR beta chain is from a study of early T cells in non-severe SARS-CoV-2 infection. Study context: Sequencing was performed on bulk RNA from unsorted whole blood, leaving chains unpaired. Findings and limits, study-wide: Reliance on VDJdb matching favored anti-spike CD8 responses; private and CD4 specificities were missed.

Unique molecular identifiers were added to individual cDNA molecules. TCRdb fed the 5' RACE reads into MiXCR, producing one record per CDR3 protein. The sample records more than 85,000 distinct CDR3 sequences, 15% to 20% being singletons. On this clonotype itself: Its antigen is unidentified.

Trimming took off 1 base at V and 4 bases at J, with 13 bases between the two ends. CDR3 size: 15 residues. Looked up from germline, CDR1 is SGHTA and CDR2 is FQGNSA. The sequence was obtained from an adult who was a healthcare worker with PCR-confirmed SARS-CoV-2 infection or an uninfected control (not recorded which). Sequencing was performed on whole blood. The chain carries TRBV7-2 and TRBJ1-2, with TRBD1 as a possible D gene (5 bases). In DNA, the CDR3 is TGTGCCAGCAGCTTAGGGGGCGGACCTACCTATGGCTACACCTTC. Amino acids: CASSLGGGPTYGYTF.